Listed below are T cell receptor beta chains from one sample, sequenced in a study of neoadjuvant nivolumab and ipilimumab in lung cancer. Sequencing used immunoSEQ multiplex PCR; TCRdb keeps in-frame clones, though not all of them. The sample records some 50,000 clones, about 89% being singletons. Sequencing used blood, obtained before neoadjuvant nivolumab, alone or with ipilimumab. The origin of the receptors is an adult with non-small cell lung cancer. Some clones in this sample may be carry-over from other donors' samples. CDR3s include the opening cysteine and the closing phenylalanine or tryptophan. D genes are given only for firm matches. Rows may omit the clone size; those that give it use once, few, many or a size class.

TGTGCCAGCATGGTGGGCCATGAGCAGTTCTTC CASMVGHEQFF TRBJ2-1 NA NA TRBV2
TGTGCCAGCAGCGTGAGCGGGAGAAGACCCTACGAGCAGTACTTC CASSVSGRRPYEQYF TRBJ2-7 NA TRBD2 TRBV9
TGCGCCAGCAGTGAGTCGAATTTTGCAGGGACCCGGAGGGAAGCTTTCTTT CASSESNFAGTRREAFF TRBJ1-1 NA NA TRBV10-2
TGTGCCATCAGTGAGTCTAGGACAGCCATGAACACTGAAGCTTTCTTT CAISESRTAMNTEAFF TRBJ1-1 NA NA TRBV10-3
TGTGCCAGCAGCTTAGTACGGACTAGCACAGATACGCAGTATTTT CASSLVRTSTDTQYF TRBJ2-3 NA NA TRBV7-9
TGTGCCAGCAGCCAAGGGGGAGGTTTGAGGCGCAATGAGCAGTTCTTC CASSQGGGLRRNEQFF TRBJ2-1 few NA TRBV14
TGTGCCAGCAGCTTATCAGCGGGAAGTAGCTACGAGCAGTACTTC CASSLSAGSSYEQYF TRBJ2-7 NA TRBD2 TRBV7-2
TGTGCCAGCAGCGTAGACCGAAAATTCGGGACGGAAACCTACGAGCAGTACTTC CASSVDRKFGTETYEQYF TRBJ2-7 once NA TRBV9
TGCGCCAGCAGCCAAGAGGGGGCGGGAGCCAACGTCCTGACTTTC CASSQEGAGANVLTF TRBJ2-6 NA NA TRBV4-3
TGTGCCAGCAGCCAGACTAGCGGGAACACCGGGGAGCTGTTTTTT CASSQTSGNTGELFF TRBJ2-2 NA TRBD2 TRBV7-2
TGTGCCAGTAGTAGCCTCGGACGGCTGAACACTGAAGCTTTCTTT CASSSLGRLNTEAFF TRBJ1-1 NA NA TRBV19
TGTGCCACCAGCAGACGACGACAAGGGGCACGAGAGCAGTACTTC CATSRRRQGAREQYF TRBJ2-7 NA NA TRBV15
TGTGCCAGTACCCTCAACCCGGGACAGGGGAGCAATCAGCCCCAGCATTTT CASTLNPGQGSNQPQHF TRBJ1-5 NA TRBD1 TRBV19
TGCAGCGTTCAACCCTCGGGACTAGTCGGTGAGCAGTTCTTC CSVQPSGLVGEQFF TRBJ2-1 NA TRBD2 TRBV29-1
TGCGCCAGCAGCCAAGATCCAGTGCCGTACGAGCAGTTCTTC CASSQDPVPYEQFF TRBJ2-1 once NA TRBV4-3
TGCGCCAGCAGCTTGGATTTTCCTGGCAGTGAAGCTTTCTTT CASSLDFPGSEAFF TRBJ1-1 NA NA TRBV5-1
TGTGCTAGTGGTTTGGCCAGATTTGAAGCTTTCTTT CASGLARFEAFF TRBJ1-1 NA NA TRBV12-5
TGCAGCGTTGAAGACAGGGGGAACACTGAAGCTTTCTTT CSVEDRGNTEAFF TRBJ1-1 NA NA TRBV29-1
TGTGCCAGCAGCGTAACTAGCGCCACAGATACGCAGTATTTT CASSVTSATDTQYF TRBJ2-3 once TRBD2 TRBV9
TGTGCCAGCAGCCCCTGGACAGGGAGGAACACTGAAGCTTTCTTT CASSPWTGRNTEAFF TRBJ1-1 NA TRBD1 TRBV7-9
TGTGCCAGCTCACTCTCGACTAGCGGGAGCTCCTACGAGCAGTACTTC CASSLSTSGSSYEQYF TRBJ2-7 NA TRBD2 TRBV18
TGTGCCAGCAGCCGTCTAACTTACAATGAGCAGTTCTTC CASSRLTYNEQFF TRBJ2-1 NA NA TRBV11-3
TGCAGTGCTTGGGGCCAAGAGACCCAGTACTTC CSAWGQETQYF TRBJ2-5 NA NA TRBV20-1
TGTGCCATCAGTGAGTCGGGGGGGGCCGGCTATGGCTACACCTTC CAISESGGAGYGYTF TRBJ1-2 NA NA TRBV10-3
TGTGCCAGCAGCCCCGGACTAGCGGGAGAATGGATTAAGGGCACAGATACGCAGTATTTT CASSPGLAGEWIKGTDTQYF TRBJ2-3 NA TRBD2 TRBV7-8
TGTGCCAGCTCACCCGGGACAGGGGCCTACAATGAGCAGTTCTTC CASSPGTGAYNEQFF TRBJ2-1 NA TRBD1 TRBV18
TGTGCCAGCAGCGTGACTAGCGGTTCCTACAATGAGCAGTTCTTC CASSVTSGSYNEQFF TRBJ2-1 NA TRBD2 TRBV9
TGTGCCAGCAGCCGGACGCTAGCGGGAATCTCCTACAATGAGCAGTTCTTC CASSRTLAGISYNEQFF TRBJ2-1 NA TRBD2 TRBV7-9
TGTGCCAGCAGCCAAGGGGGGCGCGAGACCCAGTACTTC CASSQGGRETQYF TRBJ2-5 NA NA TRBV14
TGCGCCAGCAGCCAAGGTCGAAGGGACAGGCCATCCAATGAGCAGTTCTTC CASSQGRRDRPSNEQFF TRBJ2-1 NA TRBD1 TRBV4-1
TGCAGCGCGAGCAGGGGGTTGAACACTGAAGCTTTCTTT CSASRGLNTEAFF TRBJ1-1 NA TRBD1 TRBV29-1
TGTGCCAGCAGCCCGGTCCCGGGACAGCTCTACGAGCAGTACTTC CASSPVPGQLYEQYF TRBJ2-7 NA TRBD1 TRBV7-9
TGTGCCAGCAGCTTCCGGGACAGGGGGTTGTTAAACAATGAGCAGTTCTTC CASSFRDRGLLNNEQFF TRBJ2-1 NA TRBD1 TRBV7-2
TGCGCCAGCAGACGCCGGGCAAGCTCCTACGAGCAGTACTTC CASRRRASSYEQYF TRBJ2-7 NA NA TRBV5-1
TGTGCCAGCGAAAAGGGGAGGAACACTGAAGCTTTCTTT CASEKGRNTEAFF TRBJ1-1 NA NA TRBV19
TGCGCCAGCAGCTTGAATGTCGGGAGGATCAGCTCCTACGAGCAGTACTTC CASSLNVGRISSYEQYF TRBJ2-7 NA TRBD2 TRBV5-1
TGTGCCAGCAGTGCCGGGGTAGCGGATGGCTACACCTTC CASSAGVADGYTF TRBJ1-2 NA NA TRBV2
TGTGCCAGCAGCTCTACGGCGATCCTGGGGGCAGATACGCAGTATTTT CASSSTAILGADTQYF TRBJ2-3 NA NA TRBV11-2
TGTGCCAGCAAACTAGCGGGAGGGGGGGTCCAAGAGACCCAGTACTTC CASKLAGGGVQETQYF TRBJ2-5 NA TRBD2 TRBV28
TGCGCCAGCAGCTTGAGGGACACATACGAGCAGTACTTC CASSLRDTYEQYF TRBJ2-7 NA NA TRBV5-1
TGTGCCAGCGAGGGTTGGGACGTCCGGATGGCTTTCTTT CASEGWDVRMAFF TRBJ1-1 NA NA TRBV2
TGTGCCAGTAGTATATCGACGGGTAGCACAGATACGCAGTATTTT CASSISTGSTDTQYF TRBJ2-3 NA NA TRBV19
TGTGCCACCAGCCGCGGACATAGCTCCTACAATGAGCAGTTCTTC CATSRGHSSYNEQFF TRBJ2-1 few NA TRBV15
TGTGCCAGCAGCTTAGGGCGGGGATTGGGGTCCCAGTACTTC CASSLGRGLGSQYF TRBJ2-5 NA NA TRBV7-2
TGTGCCAGCAGCTGGGCCCGGGAGAACACTGAAGCTTTCTTT CASSWARENTEAFF TRBJ1-1 NA NA TRBV7-2
TGTGCCAGTGGGACAGAAACCTACAATGAGCAGTTCTTC CASGTETYNEQFF TRBJ2-1 NA TRBD1 TRBV25-1
TGTGCCAGCAGCGACTCGGGAGGGACCTATGGCTACACCTTC CASSDSGGTYGYTF TRBJ1-2 NA NA TRBV7-9
TGTGCCAGCAGCACAGGGGCAAAATTCTACGAGCAGTACTTC CASSTGAKFYEQYF TRBJ2-7 NA TRBD1 TRBV5-6
TGTGCCAGCAGTGAAGCGCTTCTCAGGGGAGCTCAGCCCCAGCATTTT CASSEALLRGAQPQHF TRBJ1-5 NA NA TRBV2
TGTGCCAGCAGTTCCGGGACCTACCCCTACGAGCAGTACTTC CASSSGTYPYEQYF TRBJ2-7 once NA TRBV6-6
TGTGCCAGTAGTATGGGACGGGAACGGGAGCAGTACTTC CASSMGREREQYF TRBJ2-7 NA NA TRBV19
TGTGCCAGCAGCTTAGTCGCGGGGAACACTGAAGCTTTCTTT CASSLVAGNTEAFF TRBJ1-1 NA NA TRBV7-9
TGTGCCAGCAGTCCCGACAGCCTCCAAGGGTATGGCTACACCTTC CASSPDSLQGYGYTF TRBJ1-2 NA NA TRBV28